Listed here is a single T cell receptor beta chain. This CDR3 has 12 residues. The V end lost 0 bases, the J end lost 6 bases, and 6 bases lay between the germline ends. The repertoire was sequenced with immunoSEQ multiplex PCR; TCRdb's copy has only in-frame clones and lacks some. In the table there are about 86,000 clones, 85% to 95% of which are singletons. This record belongs to a study of control samples from healthy donors and cancer patients. The sequencing sample was made of blood. The chain combines TRBV12-3 or TRBV12-4 with TRBJ2-7; D call uncertain. This receptor was identified in a woman aged 30 to 39 in good health. CDR3 in DNA: TGTGCCAGCAGTTTAGCGCCAGGCGAGCAGTACTTC. Its protein product is CASSLAPGEQYF.